This record concerns one T cell receptor beta chain sequence. Enrollees, roughly 18 to 89 years old, lived in approximately 24 US areas. This entry belongs to a study of blood T cell repertoires in COVID-19. Study-wide context: From T cells, B-cell-depleted T cells, or PBMCs came the material, which was cDNA or gDNA.

This CDR3 is built from 17 residues. CDR1 and CDR2 (germline): SGDLS, YYNGEE. The V and J ends lost 1 base and 3 bases, in that order; junction bases with no gene match: 8. Only in-frame clones appear in the TCRdb table, and some are missing; sequencing was by immunoSEQ multiplex PCR. The sample lists approximately 150,000 clones, roughly 80% occurring once. The TCR originated in a man aged 40-49 years with acute COVID-19. The gene calls are TRBV9 and TRBJ2-1, with 9 bases aligning to TRBD1. The specimen sequenced was PBMCs or T cells enriched from blood (not recorded which). The CDR3 DNA follows: TGTGCCAGCAGCGTACCCCGGGACAGGGTGAACTACAATGAGCAGTTCTTC. Protein: CASSVPRDRVNYNEQFF.